The rows below give T cell receptor beta chains drawn from one sample of a study of blood T cell repertoires in COVID-19. Libraries were prepared by immunoSEQ multiplex PCR; TCRdb keeps only in-frame clonotypes and omits some of them. Here the sample spans about 190,000 clones, 84% being singletons. The sample taken for sequencing was PBMCs or T cells enriched from blood (not recorded which). These receptors all come from a woman aged 25 to 39 who had been exposed to COVID-19. Both conserved end residues are part of each CDR3. Fields, in order: clone size, V gene, J gene, CDR3 protein. Only part of the rows carry a size: once, few, many, or a class if the clone is expanded.

clone_size: -; v_call: TRBV5-1; j_call: TRBJ1-3; cdr3_aa: CASSYQGAGNTIYF
clone_size: -; v_call: TRBV29-1; j_call: TRBJ2-7; cdr3_aa: CSVGSGTGPYEQYF
clone_size: -; v_call: TRBV6-2/TRBV6-3; j_call: TRBJ2-7; cdr3_aa: CASSYSRGALNEQYF
clone_size: -; v_call: TRBV15; j_call: TRBJ2-7; cdr3_aa: CATSRDGRREQYF
clone_size: -; v_call: TRBV7-2; j_call: TRBJ2-5; cdr3_aa: CASSLTGGGQTQYF
clone_size: -; v_call: TRBV29-1; j_call: TRBJ1-2; cdr3_aa: CSAKPPGQGIYGYTF
clone_size: few; v_call: TRBV13; j_call: TRBJ1-2; cdr3_aa: CASSLGDRLSGYTF
clone_size: -; v_call: TRBV19; j_call: TRBJ2-7; cdr3_aa: CASSGGTESYEQYF
clone_size: -; v_call: TRBV9; j_call: TRBJ1-2; cdr3_aa: CASSLNTDRGPPASTNYGYTF
clone_size: -; v_call: TRBV7-9; j_call: TRBJ2-3; cdr3_aa: CASSSGLAGGYSDTQYF
clone_size: -; v_call: TRBV9; j_call: TRBJ1-6; cdr3_aa: CASNWGQADSPLHF
clone_size: -; v_call: TRBV4-1; j_call: TRBJ1-3; cdr3_aa: CASSQDFPGLLHSGNTIYF
clone_size: -; v_call: TRBV5-4; j_call: TRBJ2-3; cdr3_aa: CASSLGGLGAAVGDTQYF
clone_size: -; v_call: TRBV9; j_call: TRBJ1-3; cdr3_aa: CASTGKQGPDDSGNTIYF
clone_size: -; v_call: TRBV28; j_call: TRBJ2-3; cdr3_aa: CASSLSLAVSTDTQYF
clone_size: -; v_call: TRBV29-1; j_call: TRBJ1-2; cdr3_aa: CSVTPGQGDGYTF
clone_size: -; v_call: TRBV29-1; j_call: TRBJ1-2; cdr3_aa: CSVEGQGEGYTF
clone_size: -; v_call: TRBV5-1; j_call: TRBJ1-2; cdr3_aa: CASSWGQGASF
clone_size: -; v_call: TRBV12-3/TRBV12-4; j_call: TRBJ2-7; cdr3_aa: CASSLQGPGEQYF
clone_size: few; v_call: TRBV29-1; j_call: TRBJ1-1; cdr3_aa: CSVDRGMGAFF
clone_size: -; v_call: TRBV7-2; j_call: TRBJ1-1; cdr3_aa: CASSLLGGNTEAFF
clone_size: -; v_call: TRBV9; j_call: TRBJ2-7; cdr3_aa: CASSVGELAESYEQYF
clone_size: -; v_call: TRBV6-5; j_call: TRBJ2-1; cdr3_aa: CASSYFSGNEQFF
clone_size: -; v_call: TRBV24-1; j_call: TRBJ1-5; cdr3_aa: CATSGRGSNQPQHF
clone_size: once; v_call: TRBV5-5; j_call: TRBJ1-1; cdr3_aa: CASSFRQPIYTEAFF
clone_size: -; v_call: TRBV15; j_call: TRBJ1-2; cdr3_aa: CATSRDGARKDYGYTF
clone_size: -; v_call: TRBV3-1/TRBV3-2; j_call: TRBJ2-3; cdr3_aa: CASSRGDTQYF
clone_size: -; v_call: TRBV29-1; j_call: TRBJ2-4; cdr3_aa: CSSRVRGVGNIQYF
clone_size: -; v_call: TRBV11-2; j_call: TRBJ1-3; cdr3_aa: CASSALSSGNTIYF
clone_size: -; v_call: TRBV11-3; j_call: TRBJ1-1; cdr3_aa: CASSLYGGETEAFF
clone_size: -; v_call: TRBV6-4; j_call: TRBJ2-4; cdr3_aa: CASSDSPGCQDLF
clone_size: -; v_call: TRBV7-8; j_call: TRBJ1-2; cdr3_aa: CASSLRTGEDYGYTF
clone_size: -; v_call: TRBV10-2; j_call: TRBJ1-5; cdr3_aa: CASSPGQGGRSNQPQHF
clone_size: -; v_call: TRBV21-1; j_call: TRBJ2-7; cdr3_aa: CASSKGETSYYEQYF
clone_size: -; v_call: TRBV19; j_call: TRBJ2-3; cdr3_aa: CATAAAGTDTQYF
clone_size: -; v_call: TRBV7-2; j_call: TRBJ2-3; cdr3_aa: CASSLRSGGLPDTQYF
clone_size: once; v_call: TRBV18; j_call: TRBJ2-7; cdr3_aa: CASSPATNSYEQYF
clone_size: -; v_call: TRBV10-3; j_call: TRBJ1-5; cdr3_aa: CATRDRGESRSNQPQHF
clone_size: -; v_call: TRBV7-2; j_call: TRBJ1-6; cdr3_aa: CASSLGGSGGANSPLHF
clone_size: -; v_call: TRBV7-8; j_call: TRBJ2-5; cdr3_aa: CASSLRGGVQETQYF
clone_size: -; v_call: TRBV4-1; j_call: TRBJ2-7; cdr3_aa: CASSQGQVDYEQYF
clone_size: once; v_call: TRBV27; j_call: TRBJ2-2; cdr3_aa: CASSRTGELFF
clone_size: -; v_call: TRBV4-1; j_call: TRBJ2-2; cdr3_aa: CASSPLYTGELFF
clone_size: -; v_call: TRBV18; j_call: TRBJ2-5; cdr3_aa: CASSYGTRGATQYF
clone_size: -; v_call: TRBV29-1; j_call: TRBJ2-3; cdr3_aa: CSVVYGDTQYF
clone_size: -; v_call: TRBV7-9; j_call: TRBJ2-1; cdr3_aa: CASSLASGVDAFF
clone_size: -; v_call: TRBV5-1; j_call: TRBJ2-2; cdr3_aa: CASSPRRQTNTGELFF
clone_size: -; v_call: TRBV7-8; j_call: TRBJ2-7; cdr3_aa: CASSLEGGASYEQYF
clone_size: few; v_call: TRBV9; j_call: TRBJ1-2; cdr3_aa: CASSVDPDRPYGYTF
clone_size: once; v_call: TRBV10-1; j_call: TRBJ2-2; cdr3_aa: CASSGSGGEHTGELFF
clone_size: -; v_call: TRBV5-4; j_call: TRBJ1-2; cdr3_aa: CASSQKTGLDYGYTF
clone_size: -; v_call: TRBV7-2; j_call: TRBJ2-1; cdr3_aa: CASSSTGDSYNEQFF
clone_size: -; v_call: TRBV20-1; j_call: TRBJ1-5; cdr3_aa: CSASEGGGNQPQHF
clone_size: -; v_call: TRBV27; j_call: TRBJ2-7; cdr3_aa: CASGMGRSYEQYF
clone_size: once; v_call: TRBV29-1; j_call: TRBJ1-2; cdr3_aa: CSVDRGYTF